Below are 18 T cell receptor beta chains sequenced from a single sample in a study of blood T cell repertoires in COVID-19 (dated by TCRdb to the early 2020s). The library came from the immunoSEQ multiplex PCR assay. In TCRdb, the immuneACCESS table is reduced to in-frame sequences with V and J assigned. These tables do not hold every clone; where another copy was compared, an unresolved V gene accounts for under half, and the others remain unexplained. The sample has some 280,000 clones on record, over 75% of them singletons. The top ten hold approximately 12% of the sample. Sequencing was carried out using peripheral blood. The receptors stem from a woman in her sixties with acute or convalescent COVID-19.

The V gene is TRBV9, the J gene TRBJ2-1; maybe TRBD2 (7 bases). Germline lookup yields CDR1 SGDLS and CDR2 YYNGEE. Trimming took 3 bases from V and 8 from J, leaving 24 bases between them. The CDR3 is 17 residues long. This CDR3 is CASSGSPSGEGFDEQFF. CDR3 sequence (DNA): TGTGCCAGCAGCGGCTCCCCCTCAGGGGAGGGTTTCGATGAGCAGTTCTTC.

The V gene is TRBV6-2 or TRBV6-3, the J gene TRBJ1-4, with D possibly matching TRBD1 (6 bases). Germline V lookup: CDR1 MNHEY, CDR2 SVGEGT. This CDR3 comprises 16 residues. V was shortened by 4 bases and J by 0 bases, with 12 bases between the two germline ends. CDR3 sequence reads: CASSSQGPATNEKLFF. The CDR3 DNA follows: TGTGCCAGCAGTTCACAGGGACCTGCAACTAATGAAAAACTGTTTTTT.

The gene calls are TRBV7-2 and TRBJ2-7, with 8 bases lining up with TRBD2. The CDR3 runs 15 residues. V trimming: 5 bases; J trimming: 6 bases; junction bases outside the gene matches: 12. Germline V gene sequence: CDR1 SGHTA, CDR2 FQGNSA. The CDR3 DNA sequence: TGTGCCAGCAGCCTCGGGACTAGTCTCTTACCCGAGCAGTACTTC. This translates into CASSLGTSLLPEQYF.

This sequence joins TRBV5-4 and TRBJ2-2, with 14 bases that match TRBD2. Germline loops: CDR1 SGHNT, CDR2 YYREEE (reference sequence). This CDR3 comprises 17 residues. V shed 4 bases, J shed 1 base, and the junction held 3 bases outside the gene matches. For the CDR3, the DNA is TGTGCCAGCAGCACCGGACTAGCGGGGGGGAACACCGGGGAGCTGTTTTTT. It specifies CASSTGLAGGNTGELFF. The whole variable domain, remainder taken from reference TRBV5-4 and TRBJ2-2, is ETGVTQSPTHLIKTRGQQVTLRCSSQSGHNTVSWYQQALGQGPQFIFQYYREEENGRGNFPPRFSGLQFPNYSSELNVNALELDDSALYLCASSTGLAGGNTGELFFGEGSRLTVL.

This clone appeared a single time. This chain uses TRBV7-9 with TRBJ2-1; TRBD1 matches at 7 bases. The ends lost 5 bases at V and 2 bases at J; junction bases unmatched: 6. Looked up from germline, CDR1 is SEHNR and CDR2 is FQNEAQ (reference sequence). This CDR3 is built from 15 residues. CDR3 in DNA: TGTGCCAGCAGCCCCAGACAGGGTGCCTACAATGAGCAGTTCTTC. Translating gives CASSPRQGAYNEQFF.

The rearrangement joins TRBV7-9 to TRBJ1-1; a possible D gene is TRBD1 (6 bases). Germline V CDR1 and CDR2: SEHNR, FQNEAQ (reference sequence). V was pared by 1 base and J by 1 base, with 13 bases between. The CDR3 spans 16 residues. DNA for the CDR3: TGTGCCAGCAGCTTAGTTCGGGGGGCAGGGAACACTGAAGCTTTCTTT. It specifies CASSLVRGAGNTEAFF.

The genes are TRBV5-1 and TRBJ2-7; the match to TRBD2 covers 11 bases. Losses at the gene ends were 0 bases for V and 6 bases for J; bases not matched to a gene: 8. Germline V CDR1 and CDR2: SGHRS, YFSETQ. The CDR3 covers 16 residues. Written as DNA, the CDR3 is TGCGCCAGCAGCTTGGAAGTAGCGGGGGGGCGGAGCGAGCAGTACTTC. Protein product: CASSLEVAGGRSEQYF. Together with reference TRBV5-1 and TRBJ2-7, the CDR3 gives the full variable domain: KAGVTQTPRYLIKTRGQQVTLSCSPISGHRSVSWYQQTPGQGLQFLFEYFSETQRNKGNFPGRFSGRQFSNSRSEMNVSTLELGDSALYLCASSLEVAGGRSEQYFGPGTRLTVT.

V usage is TRBV11-3 and J usage is TRBJ2-7; D possibly corresponds to TRBD2 (6 bases). Per germline, CDR1 SGHNT and CDR2 YENEEA. This CDR3 is 13 amino acids long. Trimming removed 5 bases at V and 6 bases at J, with 14 bases between. The CDR3 sequence is CASSPRLGREQYF. CDR3 DNA: TGTGCCAGCAGCCCGCGACTAGGTCGCGAGCAGTACTTC. Variable domain in full (rest from reference TRBV11-3 and TRBJ2-7): EAGVVQSPRYKIIEKKQPVAFWCNPISGHNTLYWYLQNLGQGPELLIRYENEEAVDDSQLPKDRFSAERLKGVDSTLKIQPAELGDSAVYLCASSPRLGREQYFGPGTRLTVT.

This clone was observed a single time. The CDR3 bases are TGTGCCAGCAGTTTACGGACAGGGGGCAACACAGATACGCAGTATTTT. Residues: CASSLRTGGNTDTQYF. The chain carries TRBV6-2 or TRBV6-3 and TRBJ2-3; 11 nucleotides agree with TRBD1. J gave up 2 bases and V 4 bases, and 5 bases lay outside the gene matches. This CDR3 has 16 residues. Germline assignment: CDR1 MNHEY and CDR2 SVGEGT.

This clone was observed once. The gene calls are TRBV7-6 and TRBJ2-3; 9 bases are shared with TRBD2. This CDR3 region has 16 residues. CDR1 is SGHVS, CDR2 FNYEAQ, per germline. Losses at the gene ends were 5 bases for V and 2 bases for J; bases not matched to a gene: 8. CDR3 nucleotides: TGTGCCAGCAGCCTATTAGCGGGGGCCCACACAGATACGCAGTATTTT. Translated: CASSLLAGAHTDTQYF. The variable domain in full, completed from reference TRBV7-6 and TRBJ2-3, reads GAGVSQSPRYKVTKRGQDVALRCDPISGHVSLYWYRQALGQGPEFLTYFNYEAQQDKSGLPNDRFSAERPEGSISTLTIQRTEQRDSAMYRCASSLLAGAHTDTQYFGPGTRLTVL.

The chain employs TRBV19 and TRBJ1-1; possible D gene TRBD1, 5 bases. V was pared by 5 bases and J by 1 base, with 14 bases between. The V gene's germline CDR1 is LNHDA and CDR2 SQIVND (reference sequence). CDR3 length: 15 amino acids. CDR3 in DNA: TGTGCCAGTAGTCCAAAGACAGCGGGGAACACTGAAGCTTTCTTT. Translated, it gives CASSPKTAGNTEAFF. The full variable domain, its missing parts supplied by reference TRBV19 and TRBJ1-1, is DGGITQSPKYLFRKEGQNVTLSCEQNLNHDAMYWYRQDPGQGLRLIYYSQIVNDFQKGDIAEGYSVSREKKESFPLTVTSAQKNPTAFYLCASSPKTAGNTEAFFGQGTRLTVV.

The chain couples TRBV27 to TRBJ2-7; unclear D gene. In germline, CDR1 is MNHEY, CDR2 SMNVEV (reference sequence). The ends were cut back, 0 bases at V and 2 bases at J, with 17 bases in the middle. CDR3 length equals 17 residues. The CDR3 protein is CASSLSLFSADPYEQYF. CDR3 DNA sequence: TGTGCCAGCAGTTTATCCCTGTTTTCCGCGGATCCCTACGAGCAGTACTTC.

This rearrangement joins TRBV4-3 to TRBJ1-6; perhaps TRBD1 as D (6 bases). The CDR3 has 15 residues. Trimming stripped 1 base from V and 8 bases from J, with 12 bases between. Looked up from germline, CDR1 is LGHNA and CDR2 is YSLEER. The CDR3 spells CASSQAWGGHSPLHF. The DNA for the CDR3 is TGCGCCAGCAGCCAAGCTTGGGGGGGCCATTCACCCCTCCACTTT.

DNA of the CDR3: TGTGCCAGCAGACGGAACAGCCGAACTAACTATGGCTACACCTTC. Translated, it gives CASRRNSRTNYGYTF. V is TRBV27 and J is TRBJ1-2; D remains unclear. The V and J ends lost 6 bases and 0 bases respectively, with 14 bases between them. There are 15 residues in the CDR3. The germline CDR1 and CDR2 sequences are MNHEY and SMNVEV (reference sequence).

The genes are TRBV7-9 and TRBJ1-3; no definite D call. The germline V gene has CDR1 SEHNR and CDR2 FQNEAQ (reference sequence). This CDR3 contains 16 residues. V shed 1 base and J shed 0 bases, with 10 bases lying between them. The CDR3 DNA is TGTGCCAGCAGCTTAGGTACGGGAATCTCTGGAAACACCATATATTTT. This sequence encodes CASSLGTGISGNTIYF.

The chain is built from TRBV18 and TRBJ1-6; D remains ambiguous. The CDR3 totals 14 residues. Between the trimmed V and J ends, which lost 5 bases and 6 bases, there was a span of 11 bases. Germline assignment: CDR1 KGHSH and CDR2 LQKENI. CDR3 sequence (DNA): TGTGCCAGCTCAGGAGGGAGCGGTAATTCACCCCTCCACTTT. The encoded protein is CASSGGSGNSPLHF.

This clone was detected only a few times. V and J are TRBV14 and TRBJ1-2; D is unclear. CDR1 and CDR2 from the germline V gene are SGHDN and FVKESK. The V gene lost 0 bases and the J gene lost 5 bases, with 7 bases spanning the gap. CDR3 length: 13 amino acids. The CDR3 here is CASSQEQSYGYTF. Written as DNA, the CDR3 is TGTGCCAGCAGCCAAGAGCAGTCTTATGGCTACACCTTC. Filled out from reference TRBV14 and TRBJ1-2, the complete variable domain reads EAGVTQFPSHSVIEKGQTVTLRCDPISGHDNLYWYRRVMGKEIKFLLHFVKESKQDESGMPNNRFLAERTGGTYSTLKVQPAELEDSGVYFCASSQEQSYGYTFGSGTRLTVV.

The chain is built from TRBV6-1 and TRBJ1-6, with a weak D call TRBD1 (6 bases). Germline V CDR1 and CDR2: MNHNS, SASEGT. The CDR3 has 18 residues. V was clipped by 4 bases and J by 0 bases, with 16 bases between them. CDR3 nucleotides: TGTGCCAGCAGTGGCAAGACAGGCCCTAGCTCCTATAATTCACCCCTCCACTTT. Residues: CASSGKTGPSSYNSPLHF.